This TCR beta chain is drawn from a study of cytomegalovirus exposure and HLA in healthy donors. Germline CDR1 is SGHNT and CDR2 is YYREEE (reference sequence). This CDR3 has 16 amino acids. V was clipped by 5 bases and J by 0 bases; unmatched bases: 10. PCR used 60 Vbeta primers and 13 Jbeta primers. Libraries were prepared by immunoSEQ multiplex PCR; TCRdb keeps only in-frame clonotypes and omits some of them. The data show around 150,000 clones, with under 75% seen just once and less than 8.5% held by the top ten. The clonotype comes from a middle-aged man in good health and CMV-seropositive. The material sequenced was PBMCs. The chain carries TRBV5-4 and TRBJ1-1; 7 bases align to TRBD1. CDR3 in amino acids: CASRTGTASMNTEAFF. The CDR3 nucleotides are TGTGCCAGCAGGACGGGGACAGCGAGCATGAACACTGAAGCTTTCTTT.